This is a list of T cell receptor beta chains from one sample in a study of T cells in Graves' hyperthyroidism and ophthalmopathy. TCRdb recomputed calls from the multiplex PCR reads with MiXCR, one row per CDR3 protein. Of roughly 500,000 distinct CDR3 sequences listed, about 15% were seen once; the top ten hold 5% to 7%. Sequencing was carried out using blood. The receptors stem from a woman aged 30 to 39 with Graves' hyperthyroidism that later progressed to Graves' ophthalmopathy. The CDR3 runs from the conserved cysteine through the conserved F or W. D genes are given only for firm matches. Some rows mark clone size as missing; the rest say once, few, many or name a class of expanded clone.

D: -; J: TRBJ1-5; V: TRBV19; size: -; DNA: TGTGCCAGTAGTACCCGGGGAGGGGCGAGCAATCAGCCCCAGCATTTT; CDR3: CASSTRGGASNQPQHF
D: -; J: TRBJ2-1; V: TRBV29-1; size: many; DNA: TGCAGCGTTGAAGATCCGGGCTACCTCGCGCAAGGTGAGCAGTTCTTC; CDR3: CSVEDPGYLAQGEQFF
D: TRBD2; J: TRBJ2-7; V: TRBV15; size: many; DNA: TGTGCCACCAGCAGACCGGGAGGTACTATCTACGAGCAGTACTTC; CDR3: CATSRPGGTIYEQYF
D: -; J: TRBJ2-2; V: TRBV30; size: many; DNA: TGTGCCTGGCGAGAGCGGTTGAACACCGGGGAGCTGTTTTTT; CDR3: CAWRERLNTGELFF
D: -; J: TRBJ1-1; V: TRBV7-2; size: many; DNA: TGTGCCAGCAGCTTCGGGGGTCCGTTCACTGAAGCTTTCTTT; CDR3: CASSFGGPFTEAFF
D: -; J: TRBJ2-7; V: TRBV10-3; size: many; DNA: TGTGCCACTGAACTAACCGGGACAAAAAATACCTACGAGCAGTACTTC; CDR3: CATELTGTKNTYEQYF
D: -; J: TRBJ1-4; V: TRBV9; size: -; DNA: TGTGCCAGCAGCGTAGATAGGGTTGAGGAAAAACTGTTTTTT; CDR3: CASSVDRVEEKLFF
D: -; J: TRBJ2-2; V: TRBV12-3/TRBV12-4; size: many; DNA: TGTGCCAGCAGTTTCAGGACCCAAGGGACGGGCGGGGAGCTGTTTTTT; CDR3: CASSFRTQGTGGELFF
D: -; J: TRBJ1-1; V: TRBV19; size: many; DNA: TGTGCCAGTAGTAGTGACAGCCTCGGCCGTGAAGCTTTCTTT; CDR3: CASSSDSLGREAFF
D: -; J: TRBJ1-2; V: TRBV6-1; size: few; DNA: TGTGCCAGCAACAACGGAGCTGGCTACACCTTC; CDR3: CASNNGAGYTF
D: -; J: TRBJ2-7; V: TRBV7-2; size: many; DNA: TGTGCCAGCAGCTTAGCGGGGGGTAGCGGTCTCTACGAGCAGTACTTC; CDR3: CASSLAGGSGLYEQYF
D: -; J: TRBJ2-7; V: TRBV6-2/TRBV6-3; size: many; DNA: TGTGCCAGCAGTTACTCGATATCCCTAGGTTACTCCTACGAGCAGTACTTC; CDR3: CASSYSISLGYSYEQYF
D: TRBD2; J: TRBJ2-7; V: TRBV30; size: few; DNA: TGTGCCTGGAGTAAGGTTAGCGGGAGAAGCGAGCAGTACTTC; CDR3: CAWSKVSGRSEQYF
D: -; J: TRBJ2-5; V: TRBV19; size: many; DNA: TGTGCCAGTAGTAGACGGGACCTCCAAGAGACCCAGTACTTC; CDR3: CASSRRDLQETQYF
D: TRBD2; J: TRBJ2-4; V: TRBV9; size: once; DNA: TGTGCCAGCAGCGGACGACTAGCGTCGAACGTTCAGTACTTC; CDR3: CASSGRLASNVQYF
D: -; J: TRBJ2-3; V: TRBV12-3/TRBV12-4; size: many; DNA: TGTGCTACGGTAGCGCCGAACACAGATACGCAGTATTTT; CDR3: CATVAPNTDTQYF
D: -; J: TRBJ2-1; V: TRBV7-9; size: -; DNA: TGTGCCAGCAGCCCACCCCTCTTTAGTGTTAATGAGCAGTTCTTC; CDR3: CASSPPLFSVNEQFF
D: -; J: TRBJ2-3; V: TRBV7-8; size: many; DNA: TGTGCCAGCAGCCATGGGGGGACAGCTACAGTAGATACGCAGTATTTT; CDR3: CASSHGGTATVDTQYF
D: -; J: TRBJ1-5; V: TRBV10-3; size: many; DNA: TGTGCCATCAGTGATTTAGGGGAATCGGACCAGCCCCAGCATTTT; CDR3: CAISDLGESDQPQHF
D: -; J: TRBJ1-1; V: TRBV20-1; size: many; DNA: TGCAGTGCCAACCCCGGACGGGGAAAGAACACTGAAGCTTTCTTT; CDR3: CSANPGRGKNTEAFF
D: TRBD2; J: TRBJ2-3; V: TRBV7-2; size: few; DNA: TGTGCCAGCAGCTTAGCGTGGACTAGAGGACAAGATACGCAGTATTTT; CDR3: CASSLAWTRGQDTQYF
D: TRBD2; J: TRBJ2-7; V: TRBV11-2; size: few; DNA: TGTGCCAGCAGCCGGCTGATTAGCGGGAGAGCGTCCGAGCAGTACTTC; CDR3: CASSRLISGRASEQYF
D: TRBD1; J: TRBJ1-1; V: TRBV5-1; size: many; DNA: TGCGCCAGCAGCTGGGGAACAGGGGGCGGTATCACTGAAGCTTTCTTT; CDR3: CASSWGTGGGITEAFF
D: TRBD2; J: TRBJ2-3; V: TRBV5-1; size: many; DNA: TGTGCCAGCAGTTTAGGGACTAGTGGAGATACGCAGTATTTT; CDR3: CASSLGTSGDTQYF
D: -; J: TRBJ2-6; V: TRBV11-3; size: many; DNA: TGTGCCAGCAGCTTACTTCCAGGGGCCAACGTCCTGACTTTC; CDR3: CASSLLPGANVLTF
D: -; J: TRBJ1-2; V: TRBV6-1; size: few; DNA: TGTGCCAGCAGCTACCCGGGGGAGGTAAATGGCTACACCTTC; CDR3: CASSYPGEVNGYTF
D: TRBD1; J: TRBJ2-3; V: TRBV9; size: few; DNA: TGTGCCAGCAGCCGGGGACAGGGACCAGATACGCAGTATTTT; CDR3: CASSRGQGPDTQYF
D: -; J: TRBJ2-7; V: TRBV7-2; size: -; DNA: TGTGCCAGCAGCTTAGGAGGGCCGAAAGAGCAGTACTTC; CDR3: CASSLGGPKEQYF
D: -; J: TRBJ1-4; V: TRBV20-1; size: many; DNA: TGCAGTGCTAGAGGGCCTGAGGGGGAAAAACTGTTTTTT; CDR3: CSARGPEGEKLFF
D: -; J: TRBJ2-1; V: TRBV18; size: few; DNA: TGTGCCAGCTCAGTACAGGACCATGAGCAGTTCTTC; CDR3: CASSVQDHEQFF
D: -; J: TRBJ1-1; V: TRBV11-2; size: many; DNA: TGTGCCAGCAGAAGAGTTGGCACTGAAGCTTTCTTT; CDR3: CASRRVGTEAFF
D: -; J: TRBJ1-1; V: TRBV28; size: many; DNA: TGTGCCAGCAGTCCGTGGGGGTCGGCGCTGGCTGAAGCTTTCTTT; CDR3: CASSPWGSALAEAFF
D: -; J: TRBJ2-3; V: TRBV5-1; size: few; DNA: TGCGCCAGCAGCTCGACCCCTAGCACAGATACGCAGTATTTT; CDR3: CASSSTPSTDTQYF
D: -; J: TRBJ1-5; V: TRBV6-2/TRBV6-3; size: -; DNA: TGTGCCAGCAGGACACCTCTAAATCAGCCCCAGCATTTT; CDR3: CASRTPLNQPQHF
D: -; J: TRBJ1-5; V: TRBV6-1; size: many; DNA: TGTGCCAGCAGGCCCTATAGGGTTGGCAATCAGCCCCAGCATTTT; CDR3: CASRPYRVGNQPQHF
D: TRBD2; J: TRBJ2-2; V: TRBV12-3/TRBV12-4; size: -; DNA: TGTGCCAGCAGGGGACTAGCGACGAACACCGGGGAGCTGTTTTTT; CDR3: CASRGLATNTGELFF
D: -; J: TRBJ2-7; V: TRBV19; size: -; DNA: TGTGCCAGTAGTGCTGGAAAAACCTACGAGCAGTACTTC; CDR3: CASSAGKTYEQYF
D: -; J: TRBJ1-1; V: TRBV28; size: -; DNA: TGTGCCAGCAGTTTGGGGCGGGGCCGGACTAAAGCTTTCTTT; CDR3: CASSLGRGRTKAFF
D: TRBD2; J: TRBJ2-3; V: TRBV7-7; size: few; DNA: TGTGCTAGCAGCTTACGAGCGGGACCGATTAGCGGGAGATCAGATACGCAGTATTTT; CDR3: CASSLRAGPISGRSDTQYF
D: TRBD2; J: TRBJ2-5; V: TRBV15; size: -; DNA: TGTGCCACCAGCAGAGATCGGGCAGCGGGAGGAGAGACCCAGTACTTC; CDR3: CATSRDRAAGGETQYF
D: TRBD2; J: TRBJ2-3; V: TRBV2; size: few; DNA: TGTGCCAGCAGTGATATACTAGCGGGAGATACGCAGTATTTT; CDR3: CASSDILAGDTQYF
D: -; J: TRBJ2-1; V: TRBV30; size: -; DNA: -; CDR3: CAWDVAGGAHAAFF
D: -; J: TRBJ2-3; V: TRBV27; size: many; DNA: TGTGCCAGCAGCCGGGATTTTGGGGGTACAGATACGCAGTATTTT; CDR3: CASSRDFGGTDTQYF
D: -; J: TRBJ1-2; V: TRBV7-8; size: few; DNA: TGTGCCAGCAGCTTAGAAGGGACGCTTAACTATGGCTACACCTTC; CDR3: CASSLEGTLNYGYTF
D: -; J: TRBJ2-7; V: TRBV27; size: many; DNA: TGTGCCAGCAGTTTAGGGCCAGGTACCTACGAGCAGTACTTC; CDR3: CASSLGPGTYEQYF
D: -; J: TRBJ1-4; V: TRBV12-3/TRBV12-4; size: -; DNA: TGTGCCAGCAGTTTTTTCCGGACTAATGAAAAACTGTTTTTT; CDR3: CASSFFRTNEKLFF
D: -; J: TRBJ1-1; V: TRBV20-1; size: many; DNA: TGCAGTGCTGGGGACGTGAAGACTGAAGCTTTCTTT; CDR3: CSAGDVKTEAFF
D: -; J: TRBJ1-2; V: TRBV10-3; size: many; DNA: TGTGCCATCAGTGGAACAGGGAGCTATGGCTACACCTTC; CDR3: CAISGTGSYGYTF
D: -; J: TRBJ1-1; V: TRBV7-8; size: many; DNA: TGTGCCAGCAGCTTAGAATACAGAGGGACTGAAGCTTTCTTT; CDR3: CASSLEYRGTEAFF
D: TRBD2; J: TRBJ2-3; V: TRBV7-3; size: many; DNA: TGTGCCAGCAGCTTAACGGGCGGGAGACAGACAGATACGCAGTATTTT; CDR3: CASSLTGGRQTDTQYF
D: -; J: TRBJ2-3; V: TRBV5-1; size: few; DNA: TGCGCCAGCAGCTTGTTAGCCGGTCAGGGGACAGATACGCAGTATTTT; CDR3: CASSLLAGQGTDTQYF
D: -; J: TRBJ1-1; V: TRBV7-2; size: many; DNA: TGTGCCAGCAGCTTAGGATACGGGCTGGGGGGAGGTGGGACTGAAGCTTTCTTT; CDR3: CASSLGYGLGGGGTEAFF
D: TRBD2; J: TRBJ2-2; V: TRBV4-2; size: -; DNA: TGTGCCAGCAGCCAAAGCGGGAGGCCCGGAGAGCTGTTTTTT; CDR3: CASSQSGRPGELFF
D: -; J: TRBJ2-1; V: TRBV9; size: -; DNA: TGTGCCAGCAGCGTAGACCCAGCAATTAGCTCCTACAATGAGCAGTTCTTC; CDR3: CASSVDPAISSYNEQFF
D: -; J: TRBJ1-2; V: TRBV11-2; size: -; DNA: TGTGCCAGCAGCAGCCCCCAGGGGCCTAACTATGGCTACACCTTC; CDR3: CASSSPQGPNYGYTF
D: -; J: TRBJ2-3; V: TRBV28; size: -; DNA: TGTGCCAGCAGTCATGCTCAGGGCCCAGATACGCAGTATTTT; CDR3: CASSHAQGPDTQYF
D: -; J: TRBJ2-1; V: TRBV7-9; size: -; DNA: TGTGCCAGCAGCTCGGGGGCCACCCGGGGGGATGAGCAGTTCTTC; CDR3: CASSSGATRGDEQFF
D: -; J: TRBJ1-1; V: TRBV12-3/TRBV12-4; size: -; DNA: TGTGCCAGCAAACCACCTCCGGACAGAAGGACTGAAGCTTTCTTT; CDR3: CASKPPPDRRTEAFF
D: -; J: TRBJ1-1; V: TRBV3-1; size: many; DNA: TGTGCCAGCAGCCAGAACCTAGGGAAAGCTTTCTTT; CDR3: CASSQNLGKAFF